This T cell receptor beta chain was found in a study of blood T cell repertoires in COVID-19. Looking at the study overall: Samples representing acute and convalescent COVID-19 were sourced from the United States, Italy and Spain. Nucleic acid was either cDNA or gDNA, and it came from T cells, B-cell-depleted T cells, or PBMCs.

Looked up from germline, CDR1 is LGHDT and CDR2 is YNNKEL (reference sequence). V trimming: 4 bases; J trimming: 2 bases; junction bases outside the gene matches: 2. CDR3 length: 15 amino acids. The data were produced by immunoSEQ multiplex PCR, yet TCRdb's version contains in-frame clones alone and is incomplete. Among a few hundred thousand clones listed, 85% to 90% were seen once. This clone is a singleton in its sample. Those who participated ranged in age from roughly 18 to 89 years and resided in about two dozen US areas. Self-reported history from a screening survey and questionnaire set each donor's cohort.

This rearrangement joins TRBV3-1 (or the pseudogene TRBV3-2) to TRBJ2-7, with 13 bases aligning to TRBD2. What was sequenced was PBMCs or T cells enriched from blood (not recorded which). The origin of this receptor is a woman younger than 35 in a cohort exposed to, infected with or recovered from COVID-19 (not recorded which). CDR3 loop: CASSLGLAGAYEQYF. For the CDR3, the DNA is TGTGCCAGCAGCCTCGGACTAGCGGGGGCCTACGAGCAGTACTTC.